This TCR beta chain was observed in a study of cytomegalovirus exposure and HLA in healthy donors (dated by TCRdb to 2017 to 2019). Notes on the research overall: An earlier analysis of roughly 500 of the donors reported 250 to 350 Gb of sequence data and 95 million to 120 million unique TCR beta sequences obtained from approximately 180 million T cells. An early release that covered about 640 HLA-typed donors contained about 300 gigabases of sequencing data and 85 million to 100 million unique TCR sequences. Of the 398 genotyped donors, over 80% were placed in the genetic ancestry cluster associated with self-reported Caucasian donors. The study aimed to test whether signatures of past pathogen exposure could be identified by cataloging public T cell receptors. The study used immunosequencing to profile the T cell repertoires of under 700 subjects and linked those repertoires to cytomegalovirus serostatus. In addition to the first cohort of roughly 700 subjects, a separate validation cohort of around 110 different subjects was used. The study combined high-throughput TCR immunosequencing, statistical association of individual TCRs with disease status, and machine learning to predict cytomegalovirus infection status. In a later analysis, previously published TCR beta repertoires from 670 or so donors were re-analyzed and high-resolution HLA genotyping was added so that TCR occurrence patterns could be studied. In the later analysis, no new phenotypic data were used to find candidate immune exposures; instead, reliance was placed on TCR beta sequences and their occurrence across donors. In an earlier analysis of over 550 of the donors, high-throughput TCR beta sequencing was used to judge whether each TCR beta V gene segment behaved as functional or pseudogenic. Donor age, sex, ethnicity and CMV serostatus were collected together with the repertoire data. In a later genetic analysis, genome-wide SNP genotypes for about 65% of the roughly 670 donors were used, and that subset was treated as a discovery cohort. All discovery cohort repertoires had been generated on a single sequencing platform. Class I and class II HLA loci were covered by the typing at four-digit resolution. Typing coverage differed by locus: A, B, C, DRB1 and DQB1 were typed in about 629-640 donors, DQA1 in 500 to 550, DPA1 in some 600, and DPB1 in roughly 470. Because of strong linkage in the cohort, a few DR-DQ haplotypes were treated as single units for association and clustering. On average, around 230,000 unique TCR beta nucleotide sequences were sequenced per donor among several hundred genotyped donors of the cohort, with 15% to 20% of those sequences being non-productive.

As to this clone: The antigen it binds to is not known. Per-nucleotide qualities are absent, and no much larger clonotype sits a single base away.

Study-level results and caveats: A few of the identified cytomegalovirus-associated TCR beta chains were confirmed in vitro to be specific for cytomegalovirus antigens. Most TCR sequences were seen in very few donors, while some public TCRs were found in many individuals. In an earlier analysis of over 550 of the donors, most TCR beta V segments were observed in productive rearrangements about 87% or about 30% of the time, broadly matching IMGT annotations. According to a later analysis, TCR association rates differed among HLA loci, with DRB1 alleles showing the most associated TCRs and HLA-C alleles showing the fewest. In this cohort, only TCR beta chains were sequenced, and detectable features were limited by the absence of alpha or paired-chain data. Most CMV-associated TCR beta chains appeared to be HLA-restricted in a later analysis, and the HLA associations seemed to be driven largely by CMV exposure. Cytomegalovirus status was reported to be diagnosed by the classifier with high specificity and sensitivity in both the original and validation cohorts. Because counts were too low, 15 to 20 rarely observed V segments, including chromosome 9 orphons, were left out of the earlier analysis of 587 of the donors. Correlated functional status among segregating V segments might reflect linkage disequilibrium, but an unknown experimental factor could not be ruled out. According to a later analysis, parvovirus B19, influenza, CMV and Epstein-Barr virus appeared linked to several top co-occurrence clusters. A later analysis found that HLA-associated TCR beta chains were more clonally expanded and had lower generation probabilities than equally common non-associated chains. Roughly uniform sequencing depth across donors was assumed in presence/absence analyses, although this assumption may not hold. An association between a missense DCLRE1C variant and V-gene and J-gene trimming of TCR beta chains was found in a later genetic analysis and replicated in an independent cohort. When HLA alleles, especially DR and DQ, strongly co-occurred, TCR associations were difficult to assign to individual alleles. A cluster of highly shared sequence variants was judged likely to represent a technical artifact of the sequencing pipeline. In a later analysis, some 18,000 TCR beta sequences were associated with specific HLA alleles at a false discovery rate of 0.05. Because some donors lacked HLA typing at each locus, the association tests relied only on the typed subset. In a later genetic analysis, fewer N-insertions in productive TCRs were reported among donors in an Asian-associated ancestry cluster than the roughly 670-donor mean. A further reported finding was that TCR beta sequences accurately predicted the HLA-A and HLA-B alleles for most subjects in the first cohort. The study listed approximately 160 TCR beta chains as associated with cytomegalovirus. CMV serostatus was the only immune exposure information available for the cohort. The authors suggested that the approach could potentially be generalized to other disease states and immunological phenotypes.

Receptor amplification or capture employed the immunoSEQ multiplex PCR assay. The multiplex PCR relied on a mix of 60 forward primers for TCR Vbeta segments and 13 reverse primers for TCR Jbeta segments. The CDR3 region of rearranged TCR beta genes was amplified from genomic DNA by a multiplex PCR assay. The amplified TCR beta libraries were sequenced on the Illumina HiSeq System as 87-base-pair reads. As for the authors' bioinformatics: A later analysis tallied about 77 million unique TCR beta chains across the 640 or so repertoires, and about 12 million of those chains were shared by two or more donors. A nearest-neighbor algorithm error-corrected the raw reads and collapsed the reads into unique sequences, merging closely related sequences to remove PCR and sequencing errors. To assign V, D and J gene segments, CDR3 sequences were aligned to IMGT reference sequences. For a sequence to be retained, a match of at least six nucleotides to both a V gene segment and a J gene segment was required. Rearrangements were called productive when the CDR3 lacked stop codons and stayed in frame with V and J; all others were non-productive. Following IMGT convention, CDR3 was defined as the stretch from the second conserved V-encoded cysteine to the conserved J-encoded phenylalanine. The earlier analysis of 550 to 650 of the donors excluded any sequence lacking an unambiguous match to a single V gene segment. An earlier analysis of 450 to 650 of the donors called V segments functional above 56.7% productive rearrangements and segregating when the between-donor standard deviation exceeded 5%. A statistical classification framework was developed to diagnose cytomegalovirus status using the catalog of TCR beta chain sequences. In a later analysis, V and J genes were assigned by comparing TCR nucleotide sequences against IMGT/GENE-DB human TR gene sequences. Using the TCRdist pipeline, a later analysis assigned CDR3 sequences along with most-parsimonious VDJ recombination scenarios. In a later analysis, each TCR beta chain was defined by its CDR3 amino acid sequence together with its V-gene family, and reads without a unique V-gene family were excluded. As a way to deal with suspected cross-contamination and a sequencing artifact, a later analysis dropped 450 to 700 nucleotide sequences that were highly shared and had low generation probability. For each public chain, a later analysis derived a clonal expansion index from normalized ranks of inferred template counts within each repertoire. In a later analysis, generation probabilities were computed with a VDJ recombination model fitted to out-of-frame rearrangements, and the resulting probabilities were checked against IGoR. In a later analysis, TCR-TCR, TCR-HLA and TCR-CMV co-occurrence was scored with hypergeometric tests, and a repertoire-size bias correction was applied to TCR pairs. To estimate false discovery rates, a later analysis permuted the HLA or CMV assignments 20 times. In a later analysis, co-occurring TCRs were grouped with DBSCAN, and TCRdist sequence similarity was added when clustering was performed within HLA-allele-positive subsets. Repertoires with fewer than 30,000 or more than 120,000 public chains, plus five repertoires with anomalous nucleotide sharing, were excluded from co-occurrence clustering. This is the immuneACCESS table as TCRdb keeps it, with only in-frame sequences that have V and J called. A part of the clones is gone; compared with another copy, unresolved V genes explain less than half, and the rest is unexplained. V and J calls and clone size are as listed in that table; D and trimming were resolved from the DNA. A total of 170,000 or so clones appear in this sample, roughly 80% of them only once. 5.7% of the sample comes from the top ten.

The cohort was made up of about 610 healthy bone marrow donors. At the time of sampling, all cohort members were nominally healthy, though unrecorded immune exposures were likely present. The donor tested CMV seronegative and was one of the 352 seronegative cohort members. A peripheral blood sample was provided by each donor, and peripheral blood mononuclear cells were used for TCR beta sequencing. The Qiagen DNeasy Blood Extraction Kit was used to extract genomic DNA from the blood cell samples. Sequences were obtained from PBMCs. The receptor was derived from a man in his forties in good health and CMV-seronegative.

The sequence in DNA is TGTGCCAGCAGCTTTTGGACAGGGGTTGGCTACGAGCAGTACTTC. It translates as CASSFWTGVGYEQYF. Recombination connected TRBV11-3 to TRBJ2-7, and TRBD1 aligns with 9 junction nucleotides. From a lookup of the germline V gene, CDR1 and CDR2 are SGHNT and YENEEA. Trimmed from V: 3 bases; trimmed from J: 3 bases; junction bases lacking a gene match: 6. The CDR3 runs 15 residues from the cysteine to the phenylalanine. Only the CDR3 part of the read is kept: 45 bases, read in frame from the first base.